This entry lists 20 T cell receptor beta chains sequenced from one sample in a study of patients with pleural tuberculosis. TCRdb itself ran the reads through MiXCR, one entry per CDR3 protein. This sample yields about 50,000 distinct CDR3 sequences, of which around 6.7% are seen a single time; about 16% belongs to the top ten. These receptors originate from a human donor with pleural tuberculosis.

The J gene is TRBJ2-4, the V gene TRBV14, with 9 bases identical to TRBD1. CDR3 length equals 15 residues. Germline-derived CDR1 and CDR2 are SGHDN and FVKESK. The J segment lost 7 bases and the V segment lost 2 bases, leaving 6 bases of the junction unmatched. CDR3 in DNA: TGTGCCAGCAGCCAAAAATACGGGACAGGGAACATTCAGTACTTC. Translated: CASSQKYGTGNIQYF.

In this sample, this clonotype turned up many times. V and J are TRBV11-1 and TRBJ1-1; no firm D call. The germline V gene encodes CDR1 SGHAT and CDR2 FQDESV (reference sequence). V gave up 1 base and J gave up 0 bases, with 9 bases separating them. This CDR3 is built from 15 residues. CDR3 sequence (DNA): TGTGCCAGCAGCTTAGGGGAGGGAATGAACACTGAAGCTTTCTTT. Translation gives CASSLGEGMNTEAFF.

Many counts were recorded for this clonotype. The V and J genes are TRBV12-3 or TRBV12-4 and TRBJ2-3; D is possibly TRBD2 (5 bases). This CDR3 comprises 16 residues. V lost 5 bases, J lost 4 bases, and 19 bases lay in between. CDR3 protein: CASSPNLRAGADTQYF. The CDR3 DNA reads TGTGCCAGCAGTCCAAACCTGAGGGCCGGGGCAGATACGCAGTATTTT.

The CDR3 protein is CASSPRRFSAYEQYF. CDR3 nucleotide sequence: TGTGCCAGCAGCCCTAGACGATTTAGTGCCTACGAGCAGTACTTC. This chain connects TRBV11-2 to TRBJ2-7; no clear D gene. Germline CDR1 reads SGHAT; CDR2 reads FQNNGV. CDR3 length equals 15 residues. The germline V and J ends were trimmed by 5 bases and 2 bases, with 16 bases remaining between them.

This clonotype was recorded at least ten times. The chain uses TRBV19 and TRBJ2-1; a possible D gene is TRBD2 (5 bases). Trimming pared 10 bases from V and 2 bases from J, leaving 15 bases between. The CDR3 sequence is 14 residues long. Per germline, CDR1 LNHDA and CDR2 SQIVND (reference sequence). The CDR3 reads CATSGSGTYNEQFF. CDR3 sequence (DNA): TGTGCCACCAGCGGATCTGGGACCTACAATGAGCAGTTCTTC.

Concerning this clonotype itself: A clone one base away is much larger, so this may be a read error. The chain links TRBV11-1 to TRBJ1-1; 9 bases are a match to TRBD1. Trimming removed 8 bases from V and 5 bases from J; junction bases left unmatched: 9. Germline V gene lookup returns CDR1 SGHAT and CDR2 FQDESV (reference sequence). This CDR3 comprises 14 residues. CDR3 coding DNA: TGTGCCAGCGGTTCCGGGACAGGGAGGACTGAAGCTTTCTTT. Residues: CASGSGTGRTEAFF. The whole variable domain, remainder taken from reference TRBV11-1 and TRBJ1-1, is EAEVAQSPRYKITEKSQAVAFWCDPISGHATLYWYRQILGQGPELLVQFQDESVVDDSQLPKDRFSAERLKGVDSTLKIQPAELGDSAMYLCASGSGTGRTEAFFGQGTRLTVV.

This clonotype came up a few times. This chain connects TRBV29-1 to TRBJ2-2; the D is unclear. Per the germline V gene, CDR1 is SQVTM and CDR2 is ANQGSEA. The CDR3 loop spans 17 amino acids. Trimming removed 1 base from V and 0 bases from J, with 15 bases in between. CDR3 loop: CSVEGPLAETNTGELFF. The CDR3 DNA follows: TGCAGCGTTGAAGGTCCCCTGGCGGAGACGAACACCGGGGAGCTGTTTTTT.

This clonotype came up many times. The V and J genes are TRBV20-1 and TRBJ2-5; 9 bases fit TRBD1. CDR3 length: 15 residues. In germline, CDR1 is DFQATT, CDR2 SNEGSKA (reference sequence). Trimming cost V 0 bases and J 5 bases; bases outside gene matches: 7. The CDR3 DNA reads as TGCAGTGCTAGAGATCGGACAGGGGATAAGGAGACCCAGTACTTC. Translated: CSARDRTGDKETQYF.

This clonotype has more than one count but fewer than ten. V is TRBV11-1 and J is TRBJ2-7, with 12 bases aligning to TRBD1. V trimming: 8 bases; J trimming: 5 bases; junction bases outside the gene matches: 4. Germline CDR1 SGHAT, CDR2 FQDESV (reference sequence). The CDR3 loop spans 13 amino acids. CDR3 amino acids: CASQGTGGNEQYF. As DNA, the CDR3 is TGTGCCAGCCAGGGGACAGGGGGCAACGAGCAGTACTTC.

With regard to this clonotype: This may be a read error: a much more frequent sequence differs by one nucleotide. The conserved phenylalanine or tryptophan is not found at the CDR3 terminus, so this likely reflects a read error. V and J are TRBV12-3 or TRBV12-4 and TRBJ2-3; D not certain. V was cut by 9 bases and J by 5 bases, with 12 bases left in between. The CDR3 length is 12 residues. Here the CDR3 DNA reads TGTGCCAGTACCATCAATCGAGATACGCAGTATCTT. Translating it yields CASTINRDTQYL.

The CDR3 nucleotides read TGTGCCAGCAGTGGAGTGGGTCTATCTGGCTACACCTTC. It codes for CASSGVGLSGYTF. V is TRBV2 and J is TRBJ1-2, with D unclear. The germline V gene has CDR1 SNHLY and CDR2 FYNNEI. This CDR3 is 13 amino acids long. The V and J ends lost 4 bases and 7 bases respectively, with 13 bases between them.

The chain couples TRBV12-3 or TRBV12-4 to TRBJ2-2, with D hard to call. Trimming left V 4 bases short and J 3 bases short, with 9 bases between. This CDR3 region has 14 residues. The CDR3: CASSSPRDTGELFF. The CDR3 DNA reads as TGTGCCAGCAGTTCCCCCCGGGACACCGGGGAGCTGTTTTTT.

This clonotype was counted a few times. This chain joins TRBV10-3 and TRBJ2-1; no clear D gene. The germline V gene encodes CDR1 ENHRY and CDR2 SYGVKD. The CDR3 is 13 residues long. Between the trimmed V and J ends, which lost 9 bases and 5 bases, there was a span of 14 bases. The CDR3 here is CAIIRSLDNEQFF. Written as DNA, the CDR3 is TGTGCCATTATCAGAAGCCTCGACAATGAGCAGTTCTTC.

This clonotype was seen ten or more times. The chain's CDR3 is CSARARDATDTQYF. CDR3 nucleotides: TGCAGTGCTAGAGCCCGGGACGCCACAGATACGCAGTATTTT. The rearrangement uses TRBV20-1 and TRBJ2-3, with D perhaps TRBD1 or TRBD2 (5 bases each). Trimming took 1 base from V and 2 from J, leaving 10 bases between them. CDR1 DFQATT and CDR2 SNEGSKA come from the germline V gene (reference sequence). This CDR3 has 14 amino acids.

This clonotype was observed at least ten times. The chain is built from TRBV10-3 and TRBJ2-1; perhaps TRBD2 as D (5 bases). The V gene lost 4 bases and the J gene lost 4 bases, with 8 bases spanning the gap. The CDR3 length is 13 residues. Germline V gives CDR1 ENHRY, CDR2 SYGVKD. DNA of the CDR3: TGTGCCATCAGTGGCAGGACTTACAATGAGCAGTTCTTC. This gives the protein CAISGRTYNEQFF.

This chain connects TRBV10-3 to TRBJ2-3, with TRBD1 matching over 8 bases. The CDR3 sequence is 12 residues long. Per germline, CDR1 ENHRY and CDR2 SYGVKD. V trimming: 9 bases; J trimming: 3 bases; junction bases outside the gene matches: 2. The CDR3 DNA reads TGTGCCATAGGACAGGGTACAGATACGCAGTATTTT. It codes for CAIGQGTDTQYF.

This clonotype was observed many times. The CDR3 bases are TGTGCCAGCAGCATAGGGACAGCTTCAAGCACTGAAGCTTTCTTT. Translating gives CASSIGTASSTEAFF. The J gene is TRBJ1-1, the V gene TRBV11-2, with 7 bases aligning to TRBD1. The V gene's germline CDR1 is SGHAT and CDR2 FQNNGV. V shed 5 bases and J 4 bases; nucleotides not matched to a gene: 10. CDR3 length: 15 amino acids.

This clonotype was seen at least ten times. This chain links TRBV20-1 with TRBJ1-5; 7 bases agree with TRBD1. In germline, CDR1 is DFQATT, CDR2 SNEGSKA (reference sequence). The V and J ends lost 6 bases and 0 bases, in that order; junction bases with no gene match: 11. The CDR3 has 16 residues. The CDR3 DNA follows: TGCAGTGCCCTATCCGACAGGGTCAGTAGCAATCAGCCCCAGCATTTT. This codes for CSALSDRVSSNQPQHF.

V is TRBV13 and J is TRBJ2-5, with 13 positions matching TRBD2. CDR3 length: 15 residues. V shed 3 bases and J 7 bases; nucleotides not matched to a gene: 5. Germline loops: CDR1 PRHDT, CDR2 FYEKMQ (reference sequence). CDR3 DNA: TGTGCCAGCAGCTTGGGACTAGCGGGATTAGCGACCCAGTACTTC. Protein: CASSLGLAGLATQYF.

This clonotype was seen only a few times. The chain links TRBV5-6 to TRBJ2-1; the D gene is possibly TRBD1 (5 bases). CDR3 length: 14 amino acids. The germline gives CDR1 SGHDT, CDR2 YYEEEE. The V gene lost 6 bases and the J gene lost 4 bases, with 14 bases spanning the gap. As DNA, the CDR3 is TGTGCCAGCACCCTCGGCAGGGTTTACAATGAGCAGTTCTTC. Residues: CASTLGRVYNEQFF.